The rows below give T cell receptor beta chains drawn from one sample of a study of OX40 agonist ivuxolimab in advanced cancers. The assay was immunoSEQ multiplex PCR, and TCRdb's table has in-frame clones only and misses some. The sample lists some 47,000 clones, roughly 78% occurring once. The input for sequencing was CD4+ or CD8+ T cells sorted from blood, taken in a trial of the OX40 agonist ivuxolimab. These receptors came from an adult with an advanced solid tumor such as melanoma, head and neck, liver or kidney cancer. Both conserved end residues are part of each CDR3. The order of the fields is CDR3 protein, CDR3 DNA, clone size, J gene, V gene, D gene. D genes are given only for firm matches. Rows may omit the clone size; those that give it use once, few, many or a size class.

CDR3 protein: CASSLTAGTEAFF; CDR3 DNA: TGTGCCAGCAGCTTAACCGCAGGAACTGAAGCTTTCTTT; clone size: medium-sized; J gene: TRBJ1-1; V gene: TRBV7-3; D gene: NA
CDR3 protein: CASRPTDVYGYTF; CDR3 DNA: TGTGCCAGCAGACCGACAGACGTTTATGGCTACACCTTC; clone size: NA; J gene: TRBJ1-2; V gene: TRBV2; D gene: NA
CDR3 protein: CASSLGTRNSGNTIYF; CDR3 DNA: TGTGCCAGCAGCTTAGGTACCAGAAACTCTGGAAACACCATATATTTT; clone size: NA; J gene: TRBJ1-3; V gene: TRBV7-8; D gene: NA
CDR3 protein: CASSTRGGTGELFF; CDR3 DNA: TGTGCCAGCAGCACTCGGGGGGGGACCGGGGAGCTGTTTTTT; clone size: NA; J gene: TRBJ2-2; V gene: TRBV2; D gene: TRBD2
CDR3 protein: CASSLVGANTGELFF; CDR3 DNA: TGTGCCAGCAGCTTAGTGGGGGCGAACACCGGGGAGCTGTTTTTT; clone size: once; J gene: TRBJ2-2; V gene: TRBV7-2; D gene: NA
CDR3 protein: CSVRGAVSGNTIYF; CDR3 DNA: TGCAGCGTTCGAGGGGCGGTCTCTGGAAACACCATATATTTT; clone size: NA; J gene: TRBJ1-3; V gene: TRBV29-1; D gene: NA
CDR3 protein: CASSPQDGYEQYF; CDR3 DNA: TGTGCCAGCTCACCCCAGGACGGCTACGAGCAGTACTTC; clone size: NA; J gene: TRBJ2-7; V gene: TRBV18; D gene: NA
CDR3 protein: CASSTDYGYTF; CDR3 DNA: TGTGCCAGCAGCACTGACTATGGCTACACCTTC; clone size: once; J gene: TRBJ1-2; V gene: TRBV4-2; D gene: NA
CDR3 protein: CAISGGAYEQFF; CDR3 DNA: TGTGCCATTAGCGGGGGGGCCTATGAGCAGTTCTTC; clone size: NA; J gene: TRBJ2-1; V gene: TRBV19; D gene: TRBD2
CDR3 protein: CASSSTPLGETQYF; CDR3 DNA: TGTGCCAGCAGTTCTACTCCCCTCGGAGAGACCCAGTACTTC; clone size: once; J gene: TRBJ2-5; V gene: TRBV6-5; D gene: NA
CDR3 protein: CASSQKPSQGSYEQYF; CDR3 DNA: TGTGCCAGCAGCCAAAAACCAAGTCAGGGCTCCTACGAGCAGTACTTC; clone size: NA; J gene: TRBJ2-7; V gene: TRBV14; D gene: NA